This T cell receptor beta chain was profiled in a study of blood T cell repertoires in COVID-19. About the research overall: Samples of COVID-19 (acute and convalescent) were obtained from the United States, Italy and Spain. T cells, B-cell-depleted T cells, or PBMCs supplied cDNA or gDNA.

There are 15 residues in the CDR3. V was cut by 7 bases and J by 2 bases, with 17 bases left in between. Germline values: CDR1 SNHLY, CDR2 FYNNEI. Authors' data handling: How many nucleated cells were present was estimated from reference gene primer amplification. Here immunoSEQ multiplex PCR was the method, and the copy in TCRdb shows in-frame clones only, minus some. V and J calls and clone size are given by that table; D and trimming were obtained from the DNA. The data show under 200,000 clones, about 85% seen once. This TCR derives from an elderly woman with acute or convalescent COVID-19. Sequencing was done on a sample of peripheral blood. V and J are TRBV2 and TRBJ1-2; D is possibly TRBD1 (5 bases). The CDR3 DNA reads as TGTGCCAGCATTGTAAGCAGGGATGCGAACTATGGCTACACCTTC. Translation: CASIVSRDANYGYTF.